A single sample gave rise to the 24 T cell receptor beta chains below, sequenced in a study of CXCR3-negative and CXCR3-positive naive CD8 T cells. All TRB cDNA libraries came from 5' RACE performed with UMI labels. TCRdb re-called the 5' RACE reads and gives one entry per CDR3 protein, without DNA. This sample's table has roughly 28,000 distinct CDR3 sequences. Sample: memory CD8+ T cells from blood. The receptors stem from a human donor in good health. Some clones in this sample may be carry-over from other donors' samples.

The gene calls are TRBV20-1 and TRBJ2-7; lacking DNA, the TRBD1 call made by TCRdb goes unchecked. This CDR3 region has 15 residues. Germline lookup yields CDR1 DFQATT and CDR2 SNEGSKA (reference sequence). This CDR3 is CSASPRDRGSYEQYF.

The rearrangement uses TRBV5-5 and TRBJ2-7; TCRdb gives TRBD1 as the D gene, but with no DNA this cannot be confirmed. CDR1 and CDR2 (germline): SGHKS, YYEKEE (reference sequence). This CDR3 region has 16 residues. CDR3 amino acids: CASSPAGTGNSYEQYF.

The chain is built from TRBV5-1 and TRBJ1-2; TCRdb calls TRBD1, which cannot be checked without DNA. Germline CDR1 reads SGHRS; CDR2 reads YFSETQ. This CDR3 is 15 amino acids long. The CDR3: CASSRGGGSNYGYTF.

The rearrangement uses TRBV4-3 and TRBJ2-5; TCRdb's assignment of TRBD2 cannot be checked, as there is no DNA. The CDR3 sequence is 16 residues long. Germline CDR1 and CDR2: LGHNA and YSLEER. CDR3 region: CASSQEWTNPSETQYF.

The CDR3 sequence is CASNGLLGNTEAFF. V gene TRBV2 combines with J gene TRBJ1-1. Germline-derived CDR1 and CDR2 are SNHLY and FYNNEI. The CDR3 is made up of 14 amino acids.

The chain links TRBV18 to TRBJ2-2. The CDR3 consists of 12 residues. The germline CDR1 and CDR2 sequences are KGHSH and LQKENI. This CDR3 is CASSPSAGELSF.

The chain has TRBV4-1 and TRBJ2-1; TCRdb picks TRBD2, but there is no DNA to check that call. The CDR3 is 14 amino acids. Germline V gene data show CDR1 as MGHRA and CDR2 as YSYEKL. This CDR3 is CASSQARGWDEQFF.

The rearrangement uses TRBV5-1 and TRBJ1-2; the TCRdb D gene call, TRBD1, has no DNA to confirm it. Germline CDR1 is SGHRS and CDR2 is YFSETQ. The CDR3 runs 14 residues. The CDR3 here is CASSWGDITSDYTF. Drawing the rest from reference TRBV5-1 and TRBJ1-2, the complete variable domain is KAGVTQTPRYLIKTRGQQVTLSCSPISGHRSVSWYQQTPGQGLQFLFEYFSETQRNKGNFPGRFSGRQFSNSRSEMNVSTLELGDSALYLCASSWGDITSDYTFGSGTRLTVV.

The V and J genes are TRBV28 and TRBJ1-4; TCRdb returns TRBD1, unconfirmable since there is no DNA. Germline V lookup: CDR1 MDHEN, CDR2 SYDVKM. The CDR3 has 17 amino acids. The CDR3 loop reads CASSLYPTQGEDEKLFF.

The chain has TRBV28 and TRBJ2-7; the D gene TCRdb calls, TRBD1, cannot be checked with no DNA. Germline assignment: CDR1 MDHEN and CDR2 SYDVKM. This CDR3 contains 14 residues. CDR3: CASSDAGTGNEQYF.

The rearrangement uses TRBV12-3 or TRBV12-4 and TRBJ1-6. The CDR3 sequence is 14 residues long. The CDR3 region is CASSFGQSGSPLHF.

The rearrangement uses TRBV9 and TRBJ2-3; TCRdb's D gene call, TRBD1, goes unchecked for lack of DNA. Germline V gene lookup returns CDR1 SGDLS and CDR2 YYNGEE. The CDR3 loop spans 15 amino acids. The CDR3 protein is CASSVGGVGTDTQYF.

The chain uses TRBV16 and TRBJ2-4; TCRdb's assignment of TRBD1 cannot be checked, as there is no DNA. Looked up from germline, CDR1 is KGHSY and CDR2 is FQNENV. This CDR3 has 15 amino acids. The CDR3: CASSLGQSDKNIQYF.

The V gene is TRBV29-1, the J gene TRBJ2-7; TCRdb gives TRBD1 as the D gene, but with no DNA this cannot be confirmed. CDR3 length equals 12 residues. Germline V gives CDR1 SQVTM, CDR2 ANQGSEA. This CDR3 is CSVEWQGYEQYF.

The chain combines TRBV28 with TRBJ2-3; the TCRdb D gene call, TRBD1, has no DNA to confirm it. CDR1 is MDHEN and CDR2 is SYDVKM in the germline V gene. CDR3 length: 17 amino acids. The CDR3 here is CASSVYAGAGNIDTQYF.

This chain connects TRBV7-9 to TRBJ2-1. Germline values: CDR1 SEHNR, CDR2 FQNEAQ (reference sequence). CDR3 size: 13 residues. The CDR3 spells CASHQLPRAEQFF.

The chain is built from TRBV7-8 and TRBJ2-7; absent DNA, TCRdb's TRBD1 call cannot be checked. The CDR3 is made up of 12 amino acids. Germline assignment: CDR1 SGHVS and CDR2 FQNEAQ. The chain's CDR3 is CASGGGPYEQYF.

The gene calls are TRBV6-1 and TRBJ2-7; absent DNA, TCRdb's TRBD1 call cannot be checked. Germline V CDR1 and CDR2: MNHNS, SASEGT. The CDR3 is made up of 15 amino acids. The CDR3 is CASSYTGGTGFEQYF.

The V call is TRBV21-1, the J call TRBJ2-2; absent DNA, TCRdb's TRBD2 call cannot be checked. TRBV21-1 is an annotated pseudogene. This CDR3 contains 17 residues. The CDR3: CASSNRVVGGRIGELFF.

V is TRBV7-9 and J is TRBJ2-5. The germline V gene has CDR1 SEHNR and CDR2 FQNEAQ (reference sequence). CDR3 length equals 14 residues. This CDR3 reads CASSLSLRWETQYF.

This sequence joins TRBV4-2 and TRBJ2-2; TCRdb's assignment of TRBD1 cannot be checked, as there is no DNA. The length of the CDR3 is 15 residues. CDR1 and CDR2 from the germline V gene are LGHNA and YNFKEQ. The chain's CDR3 is CASSQRTGDTGELFF.

This chain joins TRBV29-1 and TRBJ2-3. The CDR3 contains 13 residues. The germline V gene has CDR1 SQVTM and CDR2 ANQGSEA. The CDR3: CSVSGTSTDTQYF.

This chain joins TRBV12-3 or TRBV12-4 and TRBJ2-1; TCRdb reports TRBD2, a call that lacks DNA to check it against. This CDR3 has 13 amino acids. The CDR3 loop is CASSLQAFHEQFF.

The rearrangement uses TRBV7-6 and TRBJ2-7; TCRdb designates TRBD1, a call that cannot be tested without DNA. CDR3 length equals 16 residues. CDR1 and CDR2 from the germline V gene are SGHVS and FNYEAQ. The CDR3 is CASSPGGGQSSYEQYF.